This TCR beta chain was found in a study of cytomegalovirus exposure and HLA in healthy donors. Study-level findings and limits: The study dropped some indistinguishable V segments, TRBV6-2 and TRBV6-3 among them.

The trim removed 7 bases at V and 1 base at J, leaving 9 bases unmatched. The CDR3 totals 15 residues. Germline assignment: CDR1 LNHDA and CDR2 SQIVND (reference sequence). Comments on this clone: Its target is not known.

60 Vbeta and 13 Jbeta primers were used in PCR. Clones were read by immunoSEQ multiplex PCR, and TCRdb kept only the in-frame ones, dropping some. Found here are around 160,000 clones, roughly 80% of them singletons; the top ten hold roughly 8.2%. The sample taken for sequencing was PBMCs. This sequence joins TRBV19 and TRBJ1-2, with 7 bases lining up with TRBD1. The sequence was collected from a woman between 40 and 55 years old in good health and CMV-seropositive. The CDR3 here is CASKGGQTLNYGYTF. The CDR3 nucleotides are TGTGCCAGTAAGGGGGGACAGACTCTTAACTATGGCTACACCTTC.